What follows describes a single T cell receptor beta chain. What this receptor recognizes is not known. Base qualities were left out, and no much larger clone turns up one base away. Including the terminal cysteine and phenylalanine, the CDR3 comprises 16 residues. The DNA shown is the 48-base CDR3, in frame from base 1. The germline V gene (reference sequence) specifies LGHDT as CDR1 and YNNKEL as CDR2. At the junction V is shortened by 2 bases and J by 6 bases; bases outside the gene matches: 9. TCRbeta CDR3 regions were amplified from genomic DNA by means of the immunoSEQ Assay, a bias-controlled multiplex PCR. Concerning the study's data processing: The number of nucleated cells in each sample was estimated by amplification of reference gene primers within the assay. To quantify the absolute abundance of each unique TCRbeta CDR3 rearrangement, sequence reads were collapsed and filtered. For each sample, productive Simpson clonality was calculated as the square root of Simpson's diversity index over productive rearrangements. In its TCRdb copy, this immuneACCESS table keeps in-frame sequences only and misses some clones. Where compared with another copy, unresolved V genes explain less than half of these, and the others have no known cause. The V and J calls and clone size come from that table; D and trimming were worked out from the DNA. The sample table contains 430,000 or so clones; only one count was recorded for about 87% of them. 0.7% to 1% of the sample is held by the ten biggest clonotypes.

This record comes from a study of blood T cell repertoires in COVID-19 (dated by TCRdb to 2018 to 2021). Study-level background: The collaborator samples originated in the United States, Italy and Spain and spanned the acute and convalescent phases of COVID-19. The prospective study material was composed of cDNA or gDNA derived from T cells, B-cell-depleted T cells, or PBMCs. The dataset comprised deeply sampled blood TCRbeta repertoires from subjects exposed to, actively infected with, or recovered from COVID-19. The repertoires were released in a freely available public database intended as a resource for research on the immune response to SARS-CoV-2. The samples were drawn from two sources: the first 160 participants of the ongoing ImmuneRACE study, and fewer than 1,500 subjects contributed by 6 global collaborators. Sample metadata almost always included a de-identified subject ID, COVID-19 status, age in years and sex. HLA class I and class II types, where available, came from metadata supplied by the sample provider rather than from assay-based typing. What the study reported, not specific to this receptor: Clinical and demographic metadata were provided uncurated, with the amount varying by source and participant.

At one collaborating source in Seattle, patients were enrolled during active infection and were followed longitudinally through the course of disease. Each collaborating institution followed its own protocols to collect whole blood in K2EDTA tubes. For TCRbeta analysis, collaborators shipped samples as frozen whole blood, isolated PBMCs, or DNA extracted from either of those sample types. This clonotype was obtained from a young man with COVID-19, enrolled during active disease. The chain is encoded by TRBV3-1 (or the pseudogene TRBV3-2) joined to TRBJ2-3, with TRBD2 identical over 9 junction bases. The specimen sequenced was peripheral blood. The DNA sequence follows: TGTGCCAGCAGCCAAAACGGAGCGGGAGGATGGGATACGCAGTATTTT. It codes for CASSQNGAGGWDTQYF.